The 14 T cell receptor beta chains reported below all come from one sample, sequenced in a study of CD8+ T cells in alopecia areata. Isolated RNA was reverse transcribed into cDNA used as the sequencing template. This table comes from immunoSEQ multiplex PCR, and its TCRdb copy is limited to in-frame clones, with some not included. The sample offers around 290,000 clones and no singletons, the top ten holding more than 0.95%. It was with CD4, CD8alpha, NKG2D, NKG2ACE and other markers that pooled cutaneous lymph node cells were sorted. Specimen: CD4+ T cells sorted from a lymph node. These receptors all come from a C3H/HeJ mouse with alopecia areata. Strain haplotype at MHC: H2-k.

This clone was seen a handful of times. The genes and germline here are from mouse. The sequence runs out 4 residues before the end of the CDR3; the remainder is reconstructed from the germline J gene. The same CDR3 is also encoded by other DNA sequences in this sample. The gene calls are TRBV19 and TRBJ2-7; D might be TRBD1 (6 bases). V was shortened by 4 bases and J by 0 bases, with 11 bases between the two germline ends. In germline, CDR1 is FNHDT, CDR2 SITEND (reference sequence). The CDR3 runs 14 residues. The chain's CDR3 is CASSSRDNSYEQYF. The part of the CDR3 DNA that was read is TGTGCCAGCAGTTCCCGGGACAACTCCTAT.

A remark on this clone: Each gene name is a mouse one. The missing CDR3 end, 4 residues past where the read stops, is filled in from the germline J gene. The chain combines TRBV5 with TRBJ2-2; 10 bases align to TRBD2. This CDR3 comprises 15 residues. The V gene's germline CDR1 is LGHNA and CDR2 YNLKQL (reference sequence). With 3 bases clipped from V and 4 bases from J, the junction kept 2 bases outside the gene matches. CDR3 protein: CASSHWGGSTGQLYF. The sequenced part of the CDR3 DNA is TGTGCCAGCAGCCACTGGGGGGGCAGCACCGGG.

A remark on this clone: Genes and germline come from the mouse. The sequenced fragment ends 4 residues before the CDR3 boundary, so the rest is inferred from the germline J gene. The sample holds other DNA sequences that translate to the same CDR3. This chain links TRBV13-1 with TRBJ2-3; maybe TRBD1 (5 bases). V lost 1 base and J lost 1, with 7 bases in between. The CDR3 has 14 amino acids. Germline loops: CDR1 NSHNY, CDR2 SYGAGN. CDR3 protein: CASSDLGGAETLYF. Incomplete CDR3 DNA: TGTGCCAGCAGTGATCTAGGGGGTGCAGAA.

With regard to this clone: Mouse names are used for the genes. The read terminates 4 residues before the CDR3 end, so the remaining end is supplied by the germline J gene. The V call is TRBV19, the J call TRBJ2-3; weak D call: TRBD1 (5 bases). V lost 2 bases and J 0 bases, leaving 10 bases between the germline ends. Germline V CDR1 and CDR2: FNHDT, SITEND (reference sequence). The length of the CDR3 is 15 residues. CDR3 amino acids: CASSIPRDSAETLYF. The sequenced CDR3 bases are TGTGCCAGCAGTATTCCCAGGGATAGTGCAGAA.

As concerns this clone: Gene labels here are mouse ones. The read terminates 4 residues before the CDR3 end, so the remaining end is supplied by the germline J gene. V and J are TRBV1 and TRBJ1-1, with 9 bases aligning to TRBD1. V lost 4 bases to trimming and J lost 1 base; unmatched junction nucleotides: 1. Germline CDR1 reads NSQYPW; CDR2 reads LRSPGD (reference sequence). The CDR3 is made up of 14 amino acids. The sequenced CDR3 bases are TGCACCTGCAGTGACAGGGGGCCGAACACA. Translating it yields CTCSDRGPNT. The whole CDR3 region reads CTCSDRGPNTEVFF.

This clone was seen more than once but under ten times. Here the gene names and germline are mouse. The sequenced fragment ends 4 residues before the CDR3 boundary, so the rest is inferred from the germline J gene. This chain connects TRBV13-3 to TRBJ2-3, with a weak D call TRBD2 (7 bases). The CDR3 runs to 17 residues. Germline loops: CDR1 NNHDY, CDR2 SYVADS. The V gene lost 3 bases and the J gene lost 0 bases, with 17 bases spanning the gap. The covered CDR3 bases are TGTGCCAGCAGTGGCCCTCGGGGGGCGAGTAGTGCAGAA. Its protein product is CASSGPRGASSAE. The full CDR3 is CASSGPRGASSAETLYF.

Regarding this clone: Gene names follow the mouse nomenclature. With the read ending 3 residues before the CDR3 end, the germline J gene is used to fill in that end. The J gene is TRBJ1-6, the V gene TRBV1; D remains unclear. TRBJ1-6 is marked as an open reading frame, function uncertain. CDR1 is NSQYPW and CDR2 is LRSPGD in the germline V gene (reference sequence). CDR3 length: 16 residues. Trimming removed 3 bases at V and 0 bases at J, with 9 bases between. The DNA read from the CDR3 is TGCACCTGCAGTGCGCCGACAACTTCCTATAATTCGCCC. Amino acid sequence: CTCSAPTTSYNSP. The complete CDR3 reads CTCSAPTTSYNSPLYF.

The table lists this clone with a few counts. Germline and genes: mouse. The read gets to within 4 residues of the CDR3 end, and the germline J gene fills in the rest. Other DNA sequences in the sample encode the same CDR3. V is TRBV1 and J is TRBJ1-2, with TRBD1 matching 7 bases. Germline CDR1 is NSQYPW and CDR2 is LRSPGD (reference sequence). Trimming cost V 1 base and J 4 bases; bases outside gene matches: 0. The CDR3 has 13 residues. The part of the CDR3 DNA that was read is TGCACCTGCAGTGCAGCAGGGGGCTCC. It yields the protein CTCSAAGGS. In full, the CDR3 is CTCSAAGGSDYTF.

This clone was counted between two and nine times. Any gene name here is a mouse gene name. The read ends 4 residues shy of where the CDR3 ends; the end is completed using the germline J gene. The chain recombines TRBV13-2 with TRBJ2-7; D unresolved. CDR3 length equals 12 residues. The germline CDR1 and CDR2 sequences are NNHNN and SYGAGS (reference sequence). CDR3 bases read: TGTGCCAGCGGTGATCCAGATTAT. It translates to CASGDPDY. The whole CDR3 sequence is CASGDPDYEQYF.

This clone was seen repeatedly, ten times or more. Gene and germline names: mouse. From the germline J gene comes the end of the CDR3, since the read stops 4 residues before it. The sample has other DNA sequences that encode this CDR3 too. The rearrangement joins TRBV17 to TRBJ2-5; TRBD1 matches 10 bases. The J segment lost 3 bases and the V segment lost 6 bases, leaving 0 bases of the junction unmatched. Per the germline V gene, CDR1 is MNHDT and CDR2 is YYDKIL. The CDR3 is 13 residues long. The CDR3: CASRDRGQDTQYF. The DNA read from the CDR3 is TGTGCTAGCAGGGACAGGGGGCAAGAC.

With regard to this clone: Gene and germline names: mouse. The missing CDR3 end, 4 residues past where the read stops, is filled in from the germline J gene. The rearrangement uses TRBV19 and TRBJ2-2, with TRBD1 as a possible D gene (6 bases). The CDR3 loop spans 14 amino acids. Germline CDR1 reads FNHDT; CDR2 reads SITEND (reference sequence). The ends were cut back, 6 bases at V and 4 bases at J, with 13 bases in the middle. The sequenced part of the CDR3 DNA is TGTGCCAGCACCCAGGGGAGGGGCACCGGG. Translating gives CASTQGRGTG. The CDR3 reads in full as CASTQGRGTGQLYF.

This clone was found a few times. Genes and germline are mouse. CDR3 DNA, as far as it was read: TGTGCCTGGAGTCTCTGGGGGGGGAGCTCCTAT. This codes for CAWSLWGGSSY. The entire CDR3 is CAWSLWGGSSYEQYF. The chain uses TRBV31 and TRBJ2-7; 9 positions match TRBD2. The read finishes 4 residues shy of the CDR3 end, and the germline J gene is used to complete it. V was pared by 0 bases and J by 0 bases, with 3 bases of the junction left unmatched. The germline CDR1 and CDR2 sequences are GKSSPN and SITVG. The CDR3 is 15 residues long.

A note on this clone: The gene names here belong to mouse. The read terminates 4 residues ahead of where the CDR3 ends, so the germline J gene completes it. This rearrangement joins TRBV17 to TRBJ2-5, with TRBD2 matching 11 bases. J lost 0 bases, V lost 6 bases, and 2 bases had no gene match. Germline V gene data show CDR1 as MNHDT and CDR2 as YYDKIL. CDR3 length: 15 amino acids. The part of the CDR3 DNA that was read is TGTGCTAGCAGCGGACTGGGGGGTAACCAAGAC. The encoded protein is CASSGLGGNQD. The full CDR3 sequence reads CASSGLGGNQDTQYF.

As concerns this clone: The gene symbols are mouse symbols. The CDR3 end is not reached by the read, which stops 4 residues before it; the germline J gene fills it in. This chain links TRBV31 with TRBJ1-2; 8 nucleotides agree with TRBD1. V lost 3 bases, J lost 3 bases, and 3 bases stayed unmatched. Germline V gene lookup returns CDR1 GKSSPN and CDR2 SITVG. The CDR3 runs 13 residues. The covered CDR3 bases are TGTGCCTGGAGGCCAGGGGGCTACTCC. The encoded protein is CAWRPGGYS. The CDR3 reads in full as CAWRPGGYSDYTF. Together with reference TRBV31 and TRBJ1-2, the CDR3 gives the full variable domain: AQTIHQWPVAEIKAVGSPLSLGCTIKGKSSPNLYWYWQATGGTLQQLFYSITVGQVESVVQLNLSASRPKDDQFILSTEKLLLSHSGFYLCAWRPGGYSDYTFGSGTRLLVI.